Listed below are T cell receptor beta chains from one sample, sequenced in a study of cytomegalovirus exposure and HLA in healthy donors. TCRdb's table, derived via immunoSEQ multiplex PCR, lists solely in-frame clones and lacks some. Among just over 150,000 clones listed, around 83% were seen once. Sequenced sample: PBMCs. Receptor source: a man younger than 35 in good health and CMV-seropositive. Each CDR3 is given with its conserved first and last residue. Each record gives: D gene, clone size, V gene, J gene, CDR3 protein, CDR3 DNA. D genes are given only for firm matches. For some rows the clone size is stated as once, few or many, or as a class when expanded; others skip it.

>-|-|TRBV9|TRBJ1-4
CASTTSGATNEKLFF
TGTGCCAGCACCACCTCAGGGGCGACTAATGAAAAACTGTTTTTT
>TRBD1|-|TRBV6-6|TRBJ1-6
CASSNRDRANSPLHF
TGTGCCAGCAGTAACCGGGACAGGGCGAATTCACCCCTCCACTTT
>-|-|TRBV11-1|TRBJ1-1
CASSLDTVNTEAFF
TGTGCCAGCAGCTTAGATACGGTGAACACTGAAGCTTTCTTT
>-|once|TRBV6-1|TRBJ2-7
CASFSTSYEQYF
TGTGCCAGCTTCTCTACCTCCTACGAGCAGTACTTC
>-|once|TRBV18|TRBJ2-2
CASSPRWGRSSAGELFF
TGTGCCAGCTCACCCCGATGGGGGCGTTCGTCGGCCGGGGAGCTGTTTTTT
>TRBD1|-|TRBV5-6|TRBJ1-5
CASSLQGVNQPQHF
TGTGCCAGCAGCTTACAGGGGGTTAATCAGCCCCAGCATTTT
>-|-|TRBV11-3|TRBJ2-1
CASSPALANYNEQFF
TGTGCCAGCAGCCCCGCCCTAGCAAACTACAATGAGCAGTTCTTC
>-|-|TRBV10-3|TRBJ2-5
CANSDNQETQYF
TGTGCCAATTCGGACAACCAAGAGACCCAGTACTTC
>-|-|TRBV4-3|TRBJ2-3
CASSQAGGTDTQYF
TGCGCCAGCAGCCAAGCGGGGGGCACAGATACGCAGTATTTT
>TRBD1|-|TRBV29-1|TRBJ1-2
CSDRGHRGYTF
TGCAGCGACAGGGGGCACAGGGGCTACACCTTC
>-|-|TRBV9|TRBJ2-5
CASSVGQKETQYF
TGTGCCAGCAGCGTTGGACAGAAAGAGACCCAGTACTTC
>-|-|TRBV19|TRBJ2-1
CASSIDEAGTYNEQFF
TGTGCCAGTAGTATAGATGAGGCGGGGACCTACAATGAGCAGTTCTTC
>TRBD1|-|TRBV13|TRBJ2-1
CASSLRLYRGDEQFF
TGTGCCAGCAGCTTAAGGTTGTACAGGGGGGATGAGCAGTTCTTC
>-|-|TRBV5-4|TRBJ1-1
CASSSPSAEAFF
TGTGCCAGCAGCTCCCCCTCCGCTGAAGCTTTCTTT
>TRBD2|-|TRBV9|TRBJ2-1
CASSVISGGALDEQFF
TGTGCCAGCAGCGTAATTAGCGGGGGGGCTTTGGATGAGCAGTTCTTC
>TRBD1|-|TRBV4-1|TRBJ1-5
CASSQVNRGGNQPQHF
TGCGCCAGCAGCCAAGTTAACAGGGGGGGCAATCAGCCCCAGCATTTT
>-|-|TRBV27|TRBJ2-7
CASSFRGGGLGEQYF
TGTGCCAGCAGTTTTAGAGGAGGGGGCTTAGGGGAGCAGTACTTC
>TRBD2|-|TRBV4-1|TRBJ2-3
CASSQGTSESTDTQYF
TGCGCCAGCAGCCAAGGGACTAGCGAAAGCACAGATACGCAGTATTTT
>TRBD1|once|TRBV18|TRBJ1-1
CASSPRTGVNTEAFF
TGTGCCAGCTCACCACGAACAGGGGTCAACACTGAAGCTTTCTTT
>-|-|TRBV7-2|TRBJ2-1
CASSNPTGPTYNEQFF
TGTGCCAGCAGCAACCCGACAGGACCAACCTACAATGAGCAGTTCTTC
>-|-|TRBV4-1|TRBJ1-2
CASSQLADYGYTF
TGCGCCAGCAGCCAACTGGCCGACTATGGCTACACCTTC
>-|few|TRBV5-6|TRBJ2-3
CASSLADAQYF
TGTGCCAGCAGCTTGGCAGATGCGCAGTATTTT
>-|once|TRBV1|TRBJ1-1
CTSNSGQGNSEAFF
TGCACCAGCAACTCGGGACAGGGGAACTCTGAAGCTTTCTTT
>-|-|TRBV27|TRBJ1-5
CASSPRLRSAQPQHF
TGTGCCAGCAGTCCGAGGTTACGGTCGGCTCAGCCCCAGCATTTT
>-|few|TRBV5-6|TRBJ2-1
CASSFGGWPIGDNEQFF
TGTGCCAGCAGCTTTGGTGGGTGGCCAATAGGGGACAATGAGCAGTTCTTC
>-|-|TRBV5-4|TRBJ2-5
CASSYEQETQYF
TGTGCCAGCAGCTACGAGCAAGAGACCCAGTACTTC
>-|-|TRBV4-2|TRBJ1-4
CASSQDGQGSEKLFF
TGTGCCAGCAGCCAAGACGGGCAGGGAAGTGAAAAACTGTTTTTT
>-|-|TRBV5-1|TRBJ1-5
CASSFTGPGEPQHF
TGCGCCAGCAGCTTTACAGGGCCCGGGGAGCCCCAGCATTTT
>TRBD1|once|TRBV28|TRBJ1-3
CASSSTGAPFGPGNTIYF
TGTGCCAGCAGCTCGACAGGGGCTCCCTTTGGACCTGGAAACACCATATATTTT
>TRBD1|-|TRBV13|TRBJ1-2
CASSALGTEGTYGYTF
TGTGCCAGCAGCGCCCTTGGGACAGAGGGGACTTATGGCTACACCTTC
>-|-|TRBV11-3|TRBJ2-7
CASSPGSGNGQDEQYF
TGTGCCAGCAGCCCAGGGTCAGGGAACGGCCAGGACGAGCAGTACTTC
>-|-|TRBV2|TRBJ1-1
CASSAVGRSTEAFF
TGTGCCAGCAGTGCCGTTGGGAGGAGCACTGAAGCTTTCTTT
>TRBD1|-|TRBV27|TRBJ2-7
CASTSTRDRACEQYF
TGTGCCAGCACCTCTACCCGGGACAGGGCCTGCGAGCAGTACTTC
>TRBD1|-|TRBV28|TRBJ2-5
CASSSTTGERETQYF
TGTGCCAGCAGTTCGACAACAGGGGAGCGAGAGACCCAGTACTTC
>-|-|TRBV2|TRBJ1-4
CASSYEQGRNEKLFF
TGTGCCAGCAGTTACGAACAGGGTAGGAATGAAAAACTGTTTTTT
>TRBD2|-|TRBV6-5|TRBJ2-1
CASSNLAGGGNEQFF
TGTGCCAGCAGTAATCTAGCGGGGGGGGGCAATGAGCAGTTCTTC
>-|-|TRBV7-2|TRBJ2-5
CASSLWGSSDLRETQYF
TGTGCCAGCAGCTTATGGGGGTCTAGCGATCTCCGGGAGACCCAGTACTTC
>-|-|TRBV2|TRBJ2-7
CASGQFYEQYF
TGTGCCAGCGGCCAGTTTTACGAGCAGTACTTC
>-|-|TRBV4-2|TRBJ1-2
CASSQSTRVIDGYTF
TGTGCCAGCAGCCAGTCTACCCGGGTTATCGATGGCTACACCTTC
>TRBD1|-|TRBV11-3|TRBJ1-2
CASGAGGSYGYTF
TGTGCCAGCGGGGCAGGGGGGAGCTATGGCTACACCTTC
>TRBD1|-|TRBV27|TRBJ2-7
CASSLGQGIYEQYF
TGTGCCAGCAGTTTAGGACAGGGAATCTACGAGCAGTACTTC
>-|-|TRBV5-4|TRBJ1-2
CASSPGNLYGYTF
TGTGCCAGCAGCCCAGGGAACCTATATGGCTACACCTTC
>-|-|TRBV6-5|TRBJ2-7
CASSYSVGAQGYEQYF
TGTGCCAGCAGTTACTCGGTAGGGGCACAGGGCTACGAGCAGTACTTC
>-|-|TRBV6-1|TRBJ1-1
CASSDAPTVEAFF
TGTGCCAGCAGTGATGCCCCTACAGTCGAAGCTTTCTTT
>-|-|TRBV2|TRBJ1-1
CASRTRGNTEAFF
TGTGCCAGCAGGACCAGGGGGAACACTGAAGCTTTCTTT
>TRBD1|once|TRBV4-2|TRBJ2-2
CASSQALGGQGANGELFF
TGTGCCAGCAGCCAAGCCCTGGGGGGACAGGGGGCCAACGGGGAGCTGTTTTTT
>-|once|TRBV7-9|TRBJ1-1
CASSLVLTEAFF
TGTGCCAGCAGCTTAGTACTAACTGAAGCTTTCTTT
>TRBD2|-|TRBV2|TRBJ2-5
CATPRRGRDQETQYF
TGTGCCACCCCGAGGCGGGGGAGAGATCAAGAGACCCAGTACTTC
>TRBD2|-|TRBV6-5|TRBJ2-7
CASSYGLAGGPGEQYF
TGTGCCAGCAGTTATGGGCTAGCGGGGGGGCCAGGAGAGCAGTACTTC
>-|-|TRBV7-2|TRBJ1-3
CASSLGGPRFGNTIYF
TGTGCCAGCAGCTTAGGTGGCCCGAGGTTTGGAAACACCATATATTTT
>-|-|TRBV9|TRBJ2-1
CASSAGGGAYNEQFF
TGTGCCAGCAGCGCGGGGGGCGGAGCCTACAATGAGCAGTTCTTC
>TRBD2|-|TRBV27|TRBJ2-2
CASRPGTSTGELFF
TGTGCCAGCAGACCCGGGACTAGCACCGGGGAGCTGTTTTTT
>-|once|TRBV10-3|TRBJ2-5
CAIRHTSETQYF
TGTGCCATCAGGCACACCTCTGAGACCCAGTACTTC